This TCR beta chain was captured in a study of cytomegalovirus exposure and HLA in healthy donors. General study results and limits: Presence/absence results assume similar sequencing depth per donor, which may not hold. Investigators reported 150 to 200 TCR beta chains as tied to cytomegalovirus. In a later analysis, at a false discovery rate of 0.05, 17,000 or so TCR beta sequences matched HLA alleles.

A remark on this clone: The antigen is unknown.

Amplification used 60 Vbeta primers and 13 Jbeta primers. Assay: immunoSEQ multiplex PCR; the TCRdb copy retains only in-frame clones and omits some. The sample carries 60,000 to 100,000 clones, 78% recorded once. The receptor comes from a middle-aged man in good health and CMV-seronegative. The source material was PBMCs.

The CDR3: CASSMDYQETQYF. The DNA for the CDR3 is TGTGCCAGCAGTATGGACTACCAAGAGACCCAGTACTTC. The chain is built from TRBV6-5 and TRBJ2-5, with TRBD2 as a possible D gene (5 bases). The V end lost 5 bases, the J end lost 0 bases, and 7 bases lay between the germline ends. From germline, CDR1 is MNHEY and CDR2 SVGAGI. The CDR3 extends over 13 amino acids.